This is a list of T cell receptor beta chains from one sample in a study of identical twins. From the 5' RACE reads, TCRdb called clonotypes with MiXCR, one entry per CDR3 protein. The top ten clones hold about 0.27% of a sample with roughly 1,500,000 distinct CDR3 sequences, more than 30% of them seen once. Sequencing was done on a sample of cord blood. These receptors all stem from a newborn girl in good health. Both conserved end residues are part of each CDR3. A D gene is named only where the DNA matches it firmly. Clone sizes are given selectively: once, few, many, or a class where the clone is expanded.

CDR3nt	CDR3aa	v_gene	abundance	j_gene	d_gene
TGTGCCAGCAGCCCGGGACATTTCTACGAGCAGTACTTC	CASSPGHFYEQYF	TRBV14	few	TRBJ2-7	.
TGTGCCAGCAGCTTGGGGGTCAGGGAAGGAACCGGGGAGCTGTTTTTT	CASSLGVREGTGELFF	TRBV5-5	.	TRBJ2-2	.
TGTGCCACCGGACTAGCGGGAGGGCCAGTTGAGCAGTTCTTC	CATGLAGGPVEQFF	TRBV7-2	.	TRBJ2-1	TRBD2
TGTGCCAGCAGCCGAAGTGTGGCGGCAGATACGCAGTATTTT	CASSRSVAADTQYF	TRBV4-2	.	TRBJ2-3	.
TGTGCTAGTTCCCGTCAGCGATACAATGAGCAGTTCTTC	CASSRQRYNEQFF	TRBV12-5	.	TRBJ2-1	.
TGTGCCAGCAGTACTATATACCACAGGGCTGGGGCCAACGTCCTGACTTTC	CASSTIYHRAGANVLTF	TRBV27	.	TRBJ2-6	.
TGTGCCAGCAGCCAGTGGGACAGGGATTCAGATACGCAGTATTTT	CASSQWDRDSDTQYF	TRBV11-2	few	TRBJ2-3	TRBD1
TGTGCCAGCAGTTCCGGGACAAAATACGAGCAGTACTTC	CASSSGTKYEQYF	TRBV28	few	TRBJ2-7	.
TGTGCCATCACCGGGACAGAAAATCGCTACACCTTC	CAITGTENRYTF	TRBV10-3	few	TRBJ1-2	TRBD1
TGCGCCGGCAGCTTGGAAGGCTACTCTCGGAATGAGCAGTTCTTC	CAGSLEGYSRNEQFF	TRBV5-1	.	TRBJ2-1	.
TGTGCCAGCAGTGAATGGAGGAGGGGCGGGAGCAATCAGCCCCAGCATTTT	CASSEWRRGGSNQPQHF	TRBV25-1	.	TRBJ1-5	.
TGTGCCAGCAGCTCTACCCGGGACTACTCTAGCACAGATACGCAGTATTTT	CASSSTRDYSSTDTQYF	TRBV7-8	few	TRBJ2-3	TRBD2
TGTGCCAGCAGGCGGACTACTTCCAAAGATACGCAGTATTTT	CASRRTTSKDTQYF	TRBV14	.	TRBJ2-3	.
TGTGCCAGCAGCCAGGTTGGGCTATTCGGCGGGAGCTCCTACAATGAGCAGTTCTTC	CASSQVGLFGGSSYNEQFF	TRBV7-2	.	TRBJ2-1	TRBD2
TGTGCCAGCAGCCGAGGCTTAGAGGAGACCCAGTACTTC	CASSRGLEETQYF	TRBV11-2	many	TRBJ2-5	.
TGCAGTGCAGGCAGGGGGAACTACGAGCAGTACTTC	CSAGRGNYEQYF	TRBV20-1	few	TRBJ2-7	TRBD1
TGTGCCATCAGTGAAGGTTTCCCCTGGACTAGCGGGAGCGAGACCCAGTACTTC	CAISEGFPWTSGSETQYF	TRBV10-3	few	TRBJ2-5	TRBD2
TGCAGTGCTATTACTAGCGGGAGCGTGTACTTC	CSAITSGSVYF	TRBV20-1	many	TRBJ2-4	TRBD2
TGTGCCAGCAGTTTCCAACAGGGGAAATCGGGGAATCAGCCCCAGCATTTT	CASSFQQGKSGNQPQHF	TRBV28	.	TRBJ1-5	TRBD1
TGCAGTGCTAGAGATGGCGAGCGGGACACCTACAATGAGCAGTTCTTC	CSARDGERDTYNEQFF	TRBV20-1	.	TRBJ2-1	.
TGTGCCATCAGCGTAGCGGGGGCGAACACCGGGGAGCTGTTTTTT	CAISVAGANTGELFF	TRBV10-3	.	TRBJ2-2	TRBD2
TGTGCCATCAGTGAGGGGGGGCACAATGAAAAACTGTTTTTT	CAISEGGHNEKLFF	TRBV10-3	few	TRBJ1-4	.
TGTGCCACCAGTGATGTGAGGTACAGGAGTAACTCCTACGAGCAGTACTTC	CATSDVRYRSNSYEQYF	TRBV24-1	few	TRBJ2-7	.
TGTGCCAGCAGTTGGGACAGGGAGAACTACGAGCAGTACTTC	CASSWDRENYEQYF	TRBV12-3/TRBV12-4	once	TRBJ2-7	TRBD1
TGCAGTGCTAGCGGGAGGACCTTCTCCTACGAGCAGTACTTC	CSASGRTFSYEQYF	TRBV20-1	.	TRBJ2-7	TRBD2
TGCGCCAGCAGCTTTGAGAGGGTAGAGACCCAGTACTTC	CASSFERVETQYF	TRBV5-1	once	TRBJ2-5	.
TGTGCCAGCAGCCCTCCTGTGAGCGGGAAGGCGGGTGAGACCCAGTACTTC	CASSPPVSGKAGETQYF	TRBV6-6	.	TRBJ2-5	TRBD2
TGTGCCAGCAGCCGCCCAACAGGTTACCATGAGACCCAGTACTTC	CASSRPTGYHETQYF	TRBV14	.	TRBJ2-5	.
TGCAGTGCTCCATTCCTAGCGGGAGGAGGAGAGCAGTTCTTC	CSAPFLAGGGEQFF	TRBV20-1	.	TRBJ2-1	TRBD2
TGTGCCAGCAGCTTGGCATTGGTGGGGGGGAAAGCTTTCTTT	CASSLALVGGKAFF	TRBV5-1	.	TRBJ1-1	.
TGTGCCAGCAGCGCCGGGACTAGACCCAACAATGAGCAGTTCTTC	CASSAGTRPNNEQFF	TRBV9	few	TRBJ2-1	TRBD2
TGTGCCAGCAGCCAAGTAAGCGGGGGTGCTCTGGATACGCAGTATTTT	CASSQVSGGALDTQYF	TRBV4-2	.	TRBJ2-3	TRBD2
TGTGCCAGCAGCCAAGAGGTGTGGGGTATGGACAATCAGCCCCAGCATTTT	CASSQEVWGMDNQPQHF	TRBV4-2	few	TRBJ1-5	.
TGTGCCAGCAGAGGATCAGGCTCCTTCTACGAGCAGTACTTC	CASRGSGSFYEQYF	TRBV6-2/TRBV6-3	few	TRBJ2-7	.
TGTGCCAGCAGTCCTACTCGGACTGACTATGGCTACACCTTC	CASSPTRTDYGYTF	TRBV27	.	TRBJ1-2	.
TGTGCCAGCAGTTCTGAGTCCCTATACGAGCAGTACTTC	CASSSESLYEQYF	TRBV12-3/TRBV12-4	.	TRBJ2-7	.
TGCAGTGCTAGGACAGGGATCAATCAGCCCCAGCATTTT	CSARTGINQPQHF	TRBV20-1	.	TRBJ1-5	TRBD1
TGTGCCAGCAGCGTAGCCCAGCGGGGCCAAGAGACCCAGTACTTC	CASSVAQRGQETQYF	TRBV9	.	TRBJ2-5	TRBD2
TGCAGTGCTAGAGAGGGTAGCGGGTACTACAATGAGCAGTTCTTC	CSAREGSGYYNEQFF	TRBV20-1	.	TRBJ2-1	TRBD2
TGTGCCAGCAGCTTGGGTGACGGCAACTCTGGAAACACCATATATTTT	CASSLGDGNSGNTIYF	TRBV13	.	TRBJ1-3	.
TGTGCCAGCAGCCAAGACCTGTTACTCTCCTACGAGCAGTACTTC	CASSQDLLLSYEQYF	TRBV3-1	few	TRBJ2-7	.
TGCAGTGCTGAACTCGGGACAGGCTACAATGAGCAGTTCTTC	CSAELGTGYNEQFF	TRBV20-1	few	TRBJ2-1	TRBD1
TGTGCCAGCAGACCCCCTCGACAGGGGCAAAAGGGCTACACCTTC	CASRPPRQGQKGYTF	TRBV7-2	.	TRBJ1-2	TRBD1